This T cell receptor (beta chain) was sequenced during a study of T-cell reconstitution after alpha-beta-depleted transplantation in children. Unique molecular identifiers were built into the TCRbeta library. TCRdb passed the PCR reads through MiXCR, listing each CDR3 protein once. The table includes some 500,000 distinct CDR3 sequences, about 33% detected once. The germline gives CDR1 MNHEY, CDR2 SMNVEV (reference sequence). Trimming stripped 9 bases from V and 4 bases from J, with 15 bases between. This CDR3 region has 13 residues. This specimen was PBMCs from the stem cell graft donor, taken from the stem cell graft. The rearrangement links TRBV27 to TRBJ1-1; D is possibly TRBD1 (6 bases). The clonotype originates from a human donor who donated a stem cell graft to a child with aplastic anemia. CDR3 sequence (DNA): TGTGCCAGGAGTAACAGGGAGGGCACTGAAGCTTTCTTT. It translates to CARSNREGTEAFF.